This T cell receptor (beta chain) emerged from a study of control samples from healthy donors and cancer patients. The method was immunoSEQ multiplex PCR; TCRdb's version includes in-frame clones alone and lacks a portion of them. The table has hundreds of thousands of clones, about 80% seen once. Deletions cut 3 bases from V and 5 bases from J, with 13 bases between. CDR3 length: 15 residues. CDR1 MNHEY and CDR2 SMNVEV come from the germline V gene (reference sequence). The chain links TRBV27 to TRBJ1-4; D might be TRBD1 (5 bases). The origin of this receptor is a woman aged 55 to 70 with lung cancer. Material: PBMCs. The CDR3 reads CASSFTRGENEKLFF. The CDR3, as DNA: TGTGCCAGCAGTTTTACGAGGGGAGAAAATGAAAAACTGTTTTTT.